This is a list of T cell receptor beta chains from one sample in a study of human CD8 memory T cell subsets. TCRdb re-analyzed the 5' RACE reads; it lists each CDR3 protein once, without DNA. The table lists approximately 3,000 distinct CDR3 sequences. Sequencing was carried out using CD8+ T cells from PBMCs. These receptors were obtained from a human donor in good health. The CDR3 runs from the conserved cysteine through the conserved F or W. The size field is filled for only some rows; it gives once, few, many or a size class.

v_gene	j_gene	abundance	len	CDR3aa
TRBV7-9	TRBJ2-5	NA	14	CASSLTQFQETQYF
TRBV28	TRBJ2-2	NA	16	CASNGGGAVDTGELFF
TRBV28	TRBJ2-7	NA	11	CASSSGYEQYF
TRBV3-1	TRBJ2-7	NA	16	CASSQVRGGRAYEQYF
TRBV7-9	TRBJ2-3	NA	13	CASTGLVPDTQYF
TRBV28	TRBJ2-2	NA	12	CAGGLAGRELFF
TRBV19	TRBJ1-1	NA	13	CASSIRSSSEAFF
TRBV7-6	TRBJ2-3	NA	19	CASSLPASGGALSTDTQYF
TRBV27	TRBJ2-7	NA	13	CASRGVPSYEQYF
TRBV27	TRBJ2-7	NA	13	CASRENPGYEQYF
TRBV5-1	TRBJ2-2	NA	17	CASSFLGHDANTGELFF
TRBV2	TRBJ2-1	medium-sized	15	CASSERQGIDNEQFF
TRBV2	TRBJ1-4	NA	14	CASSVGATNEKLFF
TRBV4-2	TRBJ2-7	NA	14	CASSQEAYSYEQYF
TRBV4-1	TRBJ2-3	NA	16	CASSDTANGITDTQYF
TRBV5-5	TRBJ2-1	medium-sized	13	CASSLESAAEQFF
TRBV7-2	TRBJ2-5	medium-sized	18	CASSLNRGSGSPQETQYF
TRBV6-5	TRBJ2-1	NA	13	CASSYRGGDEQFF
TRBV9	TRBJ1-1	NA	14	CASSTGEGDTEAFF
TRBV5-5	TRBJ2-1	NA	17	CASSFYFASGSHNEQFF